This T cell receptor (beta chain) was captured by sequencing in a study of control samples from healthy donors and cancer patients. Between the trimmed V and J ends, which lost 4 bases and 2 bases, there was a span of 10 bases. This CDR3 contains 14 residues. Germline lookup yields CDR1 LGHNA and CDR2 YNFKEQ. Generated by immunoSEQ multiplex PCR, the TCRdb table keeps only in-frame clones and is missing some. The sample consists of 40,000 to 60,000 clones, about nine tenths of them appearing once. Sequencing used PBMCs. The sequence derives from a man between 60 and 75 years old with head and neck cancer. The chain is built from TRBV4-2 and TRBJ2-3; maybe TRBD2 (5 bases). The CDR3 nucleotides read TGTGCCAGCAGCCGAGGACTTAACACAGATACGCAGTATTTT. It codes for CASSRGLNTDTQYF.